Only a few counts were recorded for the clone carrying this T cell receptor beta chain. The sample belongs to a study of T-cell memory formation after mild COVID-19. Study-level information: Among the donors, TCR clusters were largely specific to each donor.

TCRdb itself ran the 5' RACE reads through MiXCR, one entry per CDR3 protein. The table lists some 280,000 distinct CDR3 sequences, under 20% of them singletons. Losses at the gene ends were 10 bases for V and 0 bases for J; bases not matched to a gene: 4. The germline V gene has CDR1 MNHEY and CDR2 SVGAGI. The CDR3 runs to 13 residues. This TCR was recovered from a man aged 18 to 30 who had mild COVID-19 (a few samples of this study predate the infection). Cell type and time point are not known. The sequenced sample consisted of PBMCs or a T cell subset sorted from them (not recorded which). The V call is TRBV6-5, the J call TRBJ2-5, with 8 positions matching TRBD2. The CDR3 DNA reads TGTGCCACAGCGGGGGTTAACCAAGAGACCCAGTACTTC. Protein product: CATAGVNQETQYF.